These 4 T cell receptor beta chains came from one sample sequenced in a study of T cells after yellow fever vaccination (dated by TCRdb to about 2019). This specimen's treatment or condition label, per the study, means: live attenuated yellow fever vaccine strain. The protocol used for the library was 5' RACE. The sequencer was an Illumina HiSeq 2500. TCRdb took the public reads, trimmed them with fastp at Q25, ran MiXCR for clone calling and kept in-frame beta chains. Merged by CDR3 protein, the rows form single entries marked with the most common genes and DNA. The sample yields 350,000 or so distinct CDR3 sequences; roughly 8.4% were counted once. Clones ranked in the top ten supply 17% of the sample. Sequences were derived from PBMCs, sampled roughly 47 days after the first yellow fever vaccination. The receptor source for this set is a man between 18 and 29 years old who received the YFV17D yellow fever vaccine.

V gene TRBV4-2 combines with J gene TRBJ2-7; maybe TRBD2 (6 bases). CDR3 length: 14 residues. Trimming stripped 0 bases from V and 6 bases from J, with 12 bases between. CDR1 LGHNA and CDR2 YNFKEQ come from the germline V gene. As DNA, the CDR3 is TGTGCCAGCAGCCAAGATAGGCGGGGCCGCGAGCAGTACTTC. Translation: CASSQDRRGREQYF.

This clonotype has at least ten counts. The V call is TRBV12-3 or TRBV12-4, the J call TRBJ2-3, with 8 positions matching TRBD2. The J segment lost 6 bases and the V segment lost 3 bases, leaving 5 bases of the junction unmatched. The CDR3 runs 14 residues. The CDR3 region has the DNA TGTGCCAGCAGTTTGGGACTAGGGTTCGATACGCAGTATTTT. It translates to CASSLGLGFDTQYF.

This clonotype was observed a handful of times. The V and J genes are TRBV5-1 and TRBJ2-7; D gene unclear. The CDR3 extends over 13 amino acids. The V end was cut by 0 bases, the J end by 5 bases, with 9 bases between. The germline V gene has CDR1 SGHRS and CDR2 YFSETQ. CDR3 bases: TGCGCCAGCAGCTTGGGGCCCGGCGACGAGCAGTACTTC. The encoded protein is CASSLGPGDEQYF.

The CDR3 protein is CASSLTFRRGGPTSTDTQYF. The CDR3 DNA reads TGTGCCAGCAGCTTAACGTTCCGGCGGGGGGGCCCCACTAGCACAGATACGCAGTATTTT. The rearrangement uses TRBV7-3 and TRBJ2-3; 9 nucleotides align to TRBD2. CDR3 length: 20 amino acids. The germline CDR1 and CDR2 sequences are SGHTA and FQGTGA. Losses at the gene ends were 0 bases for V and 0 bases for J; bases not matched to a gene: 13.